A selection of T cell receptor beta chains follows, all from one sample in a study of CD8+ T cells in alopecia areata. Only in-frame clones appear in the TCRdb table, and some are missing; sequencing was by immunoSEQ multiplex PCR. The table records some 130,000 clones, about 60% of them present only once. Here the sequenced sample was CD4+ T cells sorted from blood, taken at week 0. The receptor set was obtained from a human donor with alopecia areata. Both conserved end residues are part of each CDR3. D genes are given only for firm matches. Rows may omit the clone size; those that give it use once, few, many or a size class.

>TRBJ1-1|-|-|TRBV12-5|12
CASGGTDTEAFF
TGTGCTAGTGGGGGGACTGACACTGAAGCTTTCTTT
>TRBJ2-7|-|-|TRBV5-1|15
CASSSGAALSYEQYF
TGCGCCAGCAGCTCGGGGGCGGCCCTCTCCTACGAGCAGTACTTC
>TRBJ1-6|-|-|TRBV7-9|13
CASSPASGAPLHF
TGTGCCAGCAGCCCAGCGTCTGGGGCACCCCTCCACTTT
>TRBJ2-5|-|-|TRBV7-2|15
CASSLVGGASETQYF
TGTGCCAGCAGCTTAGTGGGGGGGGCCTCGGAGACCCAGTACTTC
>TRBJ2-7|-|-|TRBV7-2|15
CASSPTSYSSYEQYF
TGTGCCAGCAGCCCGACCAGCTATAGCTCCTACGAGCAGTACTTC
>TRBJ2-7|few|TRBD2|TRBV6-1|13
CASEPGLVAEQYF
TGTGCCAGCGAACCGGGACTAGTTGCCGAGCAGTACTTC
>TRBJ1-2|-|-|TRBV11-3|13
CASSHPGTRGYTF
TGTGCCAGCAGCCACCCGGGGACGCGGGGCTACACCTTC
>TRBJ2-3|-|-|TRBV7-2|15
CASSPGGPVGGTQYF
TGTGCCAGCAGCCCCGGGGGCCCGGTTGGAGGTACGCAGTATTTT
>TRBJ2-1|-|-|TRBV4-1|15
CASSQEGGVYNEQFF
TGCGCCAGCAGCCAAGAAGGTGGCGTATACAATGAGCAGTTCTTC
>TRBJ2-1|few|-|TRBV5-6|13
CASSLQRSNEQFF
TGTGCCAGCAGCTTGCAGCGGAGCAATGAGCAGTTCTTC
>TRBJ2-5|-|-|TRBV6-5|13
CASSYSSSETQYF
TGTGCCAGCAGTTACTCGAGTTCGGAGACCCAGTACTTC
>TRBJ1-2|few|-|TRBV5-8|14
CASTVGGFDYGYTF
TGTGCCAGCACCGTGGGGGGGTTCGACTATGGCTACACCTTC
>TRBJ2-7|-|-|TRBV4-2|15
CASSQDMVFPAEQYF
TGTGCCAGCAGCCAAGATATGGTGTTCCCGGCCGAGCAGTACTTC
>TRBJ1-1|-|-|TRBV18|14
CASSPTAGNTEAFF
TGTGCCAGCTCACCAACAGCGGGGAACACTGAAGCTTTCTTT
>TRBJ2-7|-|-|TRBV30|13
CAWRETNSYEQYF
TGTGCCTGGAGAGAGACGAACTCCTACGAGCAGTACTTC
>TRBJ2-3|-|-|TRBV7-2|13
CASSFQQADTQYF
TGTGCCAGCAGCTTCCAACAGGCAGATACGCAGTATTTT
>TRBJ1-1|-|TRBD1|TRBV29-1|15
CSGRRDRVSNTEAFF
TGCAGCGGGAGGAGGGACAGGGTATCTAACACTGAAGCTTTCTTT
>TRBJ1-1|few|-|TRBV29-1|13
CSVEGRLNTEAFF
TGCAGCGTTGAGGGCAGGCTGAACACTGAAGCTTTCTTT
>TRBJ2-3|-|TRBD1|TRBV7-2|15
CASSGEETGVNTQYF
TGTGCCAGCAGCGGGGAGGAGACAGGGGTGAATACGCAGTATTTT
>TRBJ1-6|-|-|TRBV2|13
CASIGVPNSPLHF
TGTGCCAGCATAGGGGTACCCAATTCACCCCTCCACTTT